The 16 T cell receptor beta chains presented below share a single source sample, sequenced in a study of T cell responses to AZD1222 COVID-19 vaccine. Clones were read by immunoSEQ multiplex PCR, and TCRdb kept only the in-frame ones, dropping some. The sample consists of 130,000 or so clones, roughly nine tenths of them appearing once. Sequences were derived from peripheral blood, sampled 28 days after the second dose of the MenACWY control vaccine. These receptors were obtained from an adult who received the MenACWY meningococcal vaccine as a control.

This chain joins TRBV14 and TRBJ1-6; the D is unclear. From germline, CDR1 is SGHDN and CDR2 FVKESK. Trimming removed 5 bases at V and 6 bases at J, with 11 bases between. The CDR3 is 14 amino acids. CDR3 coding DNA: TGTGCCAGCAGCTCAAGCCGGGGTAATTCACCCCTCCACTTT. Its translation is CASSSSRGNSPLHF.

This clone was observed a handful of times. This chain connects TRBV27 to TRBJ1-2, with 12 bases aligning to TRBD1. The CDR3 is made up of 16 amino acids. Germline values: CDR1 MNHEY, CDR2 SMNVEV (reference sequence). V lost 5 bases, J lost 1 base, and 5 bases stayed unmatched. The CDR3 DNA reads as TGTGCCAGCAGTCCGGGACAGGGGGCCGGTAACTATGGCTACACCTTC. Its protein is CASSPGQGAGNYGYTF.

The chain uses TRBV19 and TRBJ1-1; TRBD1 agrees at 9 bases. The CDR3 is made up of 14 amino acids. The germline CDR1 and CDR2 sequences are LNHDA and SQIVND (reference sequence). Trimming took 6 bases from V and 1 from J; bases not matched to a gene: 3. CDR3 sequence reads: CASRGQGPNTEAFF. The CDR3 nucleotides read TGTGCCAGTAGGGGACAGGGACCGAACACTGAAGCTTTCTTT.

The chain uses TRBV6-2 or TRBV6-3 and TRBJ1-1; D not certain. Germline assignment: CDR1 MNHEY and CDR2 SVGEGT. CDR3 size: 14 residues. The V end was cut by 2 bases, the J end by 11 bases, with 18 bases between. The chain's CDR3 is CASSYVGLRSGAFF. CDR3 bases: TGTGCCAGCAGTTACGTCGGACTGCGGTCGGGGGCTTTCTTT.

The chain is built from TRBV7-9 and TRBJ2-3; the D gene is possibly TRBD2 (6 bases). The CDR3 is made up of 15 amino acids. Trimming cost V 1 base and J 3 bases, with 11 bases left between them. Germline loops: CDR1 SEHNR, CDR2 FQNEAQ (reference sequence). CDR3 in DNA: TGTGCCAGCAGCTTAGGTCGTCGGGAGACAGATACGCAGTATTTT. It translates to CASSLGRRETDTQYF.

The CDR3 bases are TGTGCCAGCAGCGTAGCGGACCGAAATGAAAAACTGTTTTTT. Translating it yields CASSVADRNEKLFF. The J gene is TRBJ1-4, the V gene TRBV9; D is ambiguous. The CDR3 runs 14 residues. Germline-derived CDR1 and CDR2 are SGDLS and YYNGEE. V was clipped by 0 bases and J by 5 bases, with 8 bases between them.

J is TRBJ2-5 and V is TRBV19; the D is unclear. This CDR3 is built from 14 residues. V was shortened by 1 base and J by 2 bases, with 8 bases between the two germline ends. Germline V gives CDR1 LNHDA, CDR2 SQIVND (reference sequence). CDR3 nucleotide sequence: TGTGCCAGTAGTATAGGTCCCCCTCAAGAGACCCAGTACTTC. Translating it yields CASSIGPPQETQYF.

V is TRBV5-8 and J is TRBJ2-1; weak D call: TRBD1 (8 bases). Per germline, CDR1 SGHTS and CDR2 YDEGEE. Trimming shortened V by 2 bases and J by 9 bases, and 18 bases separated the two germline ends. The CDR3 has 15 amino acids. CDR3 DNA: TGTGCCAGCAGCTTTAGGACAGGGAGGGTGGGTGAGCAGTTCTTC. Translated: CASSFRTGRVGEQFF.

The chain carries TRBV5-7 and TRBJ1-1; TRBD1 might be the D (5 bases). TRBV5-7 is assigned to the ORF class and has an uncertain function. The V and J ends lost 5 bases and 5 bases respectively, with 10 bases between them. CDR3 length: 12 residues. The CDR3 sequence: CASSGGRTEAFF. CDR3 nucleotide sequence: TGTGCCAGCAGTGGGGGGAGGACTGAAGCTTTCTTT.

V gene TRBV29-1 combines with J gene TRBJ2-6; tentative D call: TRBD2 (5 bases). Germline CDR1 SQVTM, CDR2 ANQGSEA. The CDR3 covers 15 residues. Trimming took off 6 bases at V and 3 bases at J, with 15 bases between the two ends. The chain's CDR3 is CSVKMGSFGANVLTF. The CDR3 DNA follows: TGCAGCGTGAAAATGGGGAGTTTTGGGGCCAACGTCCTGACTTTC.

Here the CDR3 reads CASSHGTSWGTDTQYF. Here the CDR3 DNA reads TGTGCCAGCAGCCATGGGACTAGCTGGGGCACAGATACGCAGTATTTT. The chain combines TRBV11-3 with TRBJ2-3, with TRBD2 matching 9 bases. J was trimmed by 1 base and V by 5 bases; bases with no gene match: 7. This CDR3 is built from 16 residues. Per germline, CDR1 SGHNT and CDR2 YENEEA.

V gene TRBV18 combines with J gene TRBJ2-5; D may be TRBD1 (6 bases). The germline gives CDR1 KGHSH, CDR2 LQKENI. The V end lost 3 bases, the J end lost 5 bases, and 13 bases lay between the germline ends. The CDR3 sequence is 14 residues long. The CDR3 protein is CASSPSRGGETQYF. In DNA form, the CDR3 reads TGTGCCAGCTCACCGTCCAGGGGTGGGGAGACCCAGTACTTC.

CDR3 region: CASSPPANQETQYF. The CDR3, as DNA: TGCGCCAGCAGCCCACCTGCTAACCAAGAGACCCAGTACTTC. The rearrangement links TRBV5-1 to TRBJ2-5; D uncertain. Germline CDR1 SGHRS, CDR2 YFSETQ. The CDR3 totals 14 residues. The V end lost 4 bases, the J end lost 0 bases, and 10 bases lay between the germline ends.

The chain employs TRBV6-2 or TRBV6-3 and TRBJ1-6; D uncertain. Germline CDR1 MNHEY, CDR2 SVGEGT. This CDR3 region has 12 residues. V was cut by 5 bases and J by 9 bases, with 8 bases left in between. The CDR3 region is CASSNPSSPLHF. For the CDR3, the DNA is TGTGCCAGCAGTAACCCTAGTTCACCCCTCCACTTT.

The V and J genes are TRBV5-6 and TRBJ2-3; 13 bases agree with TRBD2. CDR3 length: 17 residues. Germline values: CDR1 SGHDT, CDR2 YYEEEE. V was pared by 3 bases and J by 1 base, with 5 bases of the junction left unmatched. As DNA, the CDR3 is TGTGCCAGCAGCTCAAGACTAGCGGGGGGCCGCACAGATACGCAGTATTTT. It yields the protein CASSSRLAGGRTDTQYF.

Written as DNA, the CDR3 is TGTGCCAGCAGCCCCGCCGGGGGGCGGGGATCACCCCTCCACTTT. This codes for CASSPAGGRGSPLHF. This chain joins TRBV9 and TRBJ1-6; D possibly corresponds to TRBD1 (6 bases). The CDR3 extends over 15 amino acids. V lost 4 bases and J 10 bases, leaving 18 bases between the germline ends. In germline, CDR1 is SGDLS, CDR2 YYNGEE. The full variable domain, its missing parts supplied by reference TRBV9 and TRBJ1-6, is DSGVTQTPKHLITATGQRVTLRCSPRSGDLSVYWYQQSLDQGLQFLIQYYNGEERAKGNILERFSAQQFPDLHSELNLSSLELGDSALYFCASSPAGGRGSPLHFGNGTRLTVT.